Presented here are 21 T cell receptor beta chains from one specimen sequenced in a study of T cell repertoires in cytomegalovirus infection. No antigen is known for these receptors. One entry per CDR3 protein, called by TCRdb with MiXCR from the reads. The repertoire holds about 770,000 distinct CDR3 sequences, 29% seen once, with about an eighth in the top ten. This specimen consisted of cultured CD8+ T cells from PBMCs, obtained from culture after CMV antigen stimulation. These TCRs come from a human donor in good health (CMV status not recorded). Some clones in this sample may be carry-over from other donors' samples.

This clonotype was seen a handful of times. The chain uses TRBV11-2 and TRBJ2-7; 7 nucleotides match TRBD2. Germline-derived CDR1 and CDR2 are SGHAT and FQNNGV. CDR3 length: 15 residues. V dropped 5 bases and J dropped 2; count of bases not matched to a gene: 9. CDR3 sequence: CASSESWGGTYEQYV. Here the CDR3 DNA reads TGTGCCAGCAGCGAGTCCTGGGGGGGGACCTACGAGCAGTACGTC.

CDR3 in amino acids: CASSSGTDPYEQYV. The CDR3 DNA sequence: TGTGCCAGCAGCTCAGGGACGGACCCCTACGAGCAGTACGTC. The rearrangement uses TRBV9 and TRBJ2-7, with D tentatively TRBD1 or TRBD2 (5 bases each). The CDR3 sequence is 14 residues long. Per germline, CDR1 SGDLS and CDR2 YYNGEE. Deletions cut 4 bases from V and 2 bases from J, with 13 bases between.

This chain links TRBV7-6 with TRBJ2-1, with 13 bases lining up with TRBD2. The CDR3 loop spans 17 amino acids. J lost 8 bases, V lost 3 bases, and 10 bases had no gene match. Germline V gene data show CDR1 as SGHVS and CDR2 as FNYEAQ. The CDR3 protein is CASSFRTSGGIRDEQFF. CDR3 nucleotides: TGTGCCAGCAGCTTTCGGACTAGCGGGGGAATTCGGGATGAGCAGTTCTTC.

The chain links TRBV4-1 to TRBJ1-3; 8 positions match TRBD1. This CDR3 contains 16 residues. Germline trimming cut 5 bases from V and 0 bases from J; bases unmatched to any gene: 6. CDR1 and CDR2 (germline): MGHRA, YSYEKL. CDR3 protein: CASSRTGSYSGNTIYF. CDR3 in DNA: TGCGCCAGCAGCAGGACAGGGTCCTACTCTGGAAACACCATATATTTT.

The chain couples TRBV2 to TRBJ2-2; no clear D gene. This CDR3 has 17 amino acids. The germline V gene encodes CDR1 SNHLY and CDR2 FYNNEI. Trimming left V 3 bases short and J 0 bases short, with 14 bases between. CDR3 nucleotide sequence: TGTGCCAGCAGTGACTACTCACGCCCGGCGAACACCGGGGAGCTGTTTTTT. Protein product: CASSDYSRPANTGELFF.

V and J are TRBV28 and TRBJ1-1; D remains unclear. The germline CDR1 and CDR2 sequences are MDHEN and SYDVKM. V lost 3 bases, J lost 0 bases, and 11 bases lay in between. The CDR3 covers 15 residues. The CDR3: CASSFLASLNTEAFF. The CDR3 coding sequence is TGTGCCAGCAGTTTTCTGGCCAGCTTGAACACTGAAGCTTTCTTT.

This clonotype was counted at least ten times. V and J are TRBV7-9 and TRBJ2-7; D ambiguous. Deletions cut 1 base from V and 1 base from J, with 5 bases between. The CDR3 extends over 13 amino acids. Per the germline V gene, CDR1 is SEHNR and CDR2 is FQNEAQ (reference sequence). The CDR3, as DNA: TGTGCCAGCAGCTTAGTGGCATCCTACGAGCAGTACTTC. Amino acid sequence: CASSLVASYEQYF.

The chain couples TRBV15 to TRBJ1-5, with D perhaps matching TRBD1 (6 bases). The CDR3 loop spans 14 amino acids. The germline CDR1 and CDR2 sequences are LNHNV and YYDKDF (reference sequence). V was cut by 5 bases and J by 4 bases, with 12 bases left in between. The CDR3 DNA sequence: TGTGCCACCAGCCCCGCAACAGGGAATCAGCCCCAGCATTTT. This translates into CATSPATGNQPQHF.

This clonotype has at least ten counts. The genes are TRBV7-8 and TRBJ2-5; 10 bases map to TRBD2. The germline V gene has CDR1 SGHVS and CDR2 FQNEAQ. V gave up 5 bases and J gave up 3 bases; unmatched junction bases: 9. The CDR3 is made up of 16 amino acids. The CDR3 sequence is CASSAIGLAGEETQYF. Written as DNA, the CDR3 is TGTGCCAGCAGCGCGATCGGGCTAGCGGGAGAAGAGACCCAGTACTTC. Supplemented by reference TRBV7-8 and TRBJ2-5, the full variable domain reads GAGVSQSPRYKVAKRGQDVALRCDPISGHVSLFWYQQALGQGPEFLTYFQNEAQLDKSGLPSDRFFAERPEGSVSTLKIQRTQQEDSAVYLCASSAIGLAGEETQYFGPGTRLLVL.

In this sample, this clonotype turned up many times. This chain connects TRBV6-2 or TRBV6-3 to TRBJ2-7; no firm D call. With 8 bases removed from V and 3 bases from J, the gap between germline ends came to 5 bases. The CDR3 spans 10 residues. Germline V lookup: CDR1 MNHEY, CDR2 SVGEGT. The CDR3 spells CASGRYEQYV. The CDR3 coding sequence is TGTGCCAGCGGTCGCTACGAGCAGTACGTC.

The rearrangement joins TRBV10-3 to TRBJ2-1; 9 bases are a match to TRBD1. Trimming removed 6 bases from V and 0 bases from J; junction bases left unmatched: 3. Germline CDR1 is ENHRY and CDR2 is SYGVKD. This CDR3 has 15 residues. The CDR3 sequence: CAIRGTGNSYNEQFF. As DNA, the CDR3 is TGTGCCATCAGAGGGACAGGGAACTCCTACAATGAGCAGTTCTTC.

This chain joins TRBV27 and TRBJ2-3, with unresolved D. This CDR3 spans 15 amino acids. The V gene's germline CDR1 is MNHEY and CDR2 SMNVEV (reference sequence). With 5 bases removed from V and 0 bases from J, the gap between germline ends came to 12 bases. Here the CDR3 reads CASSPTPGSTDTQYF. The CDR3 nucleotides are TGTGCCAGCAGTCCCACTCCCGGGAGCACAGATACGCAGTATTTT.

With regard to this clonotype: The germline gene is not matched at one end of the junction; a read error may be the cause. The chain is built from TRBV4-1 and TRBJ2-1, with no clear D. CDR1 and CDR2 from the germline V gene are MGHRA and YSYEKL. CDR3 length equals 19 residues. CDR3 loop: CASSQEVTLGSSTYNEQFF. The CDR3 DNA reads as TGTGCCAGCAGCCAAGAAGTAACCCTCGGCAGTTCAACTTACAATGAGCAGTTCTTC.

V is TRBV9 and J is TRBJ2-2; 7 positions match TRBD1. Germline V lookup: CDR1 SGDLS, CDR2 YYNGEE. This CDR3 is 15 amino acids long. The junction had 10 bases not matched to a gene; V was cut back by 4 bases and J by 7 bases. DNA for the CDR3: TGTGCCAGCAGCCCCTCCAGGGGGTTAAGCGGGGAGCTGTTTTTT. This translates into CASSPSRGLSGELFF. The full variable domain, in which reference TRBV9 and TRBJ2-2 provide the parts outside the CDR3, is DSGVTQTPKHLITATGQRVTLRCSPRSGDLSVYWYQQSLDQGLQFLIQYYNGEERAKGNILERFSAQQFPDLHSELNLSSLELGDSALYFCASSPSRGLSGELFFGEGSRLTVL.

This clonotype was counted between two and nine times. This CDR3 reads CASRLWDRVDEQFF. As DNA, the CDR3 is TGTGCCAGCAGGCTCTGGGACAGGGTGGATGAGCAGTTCTTC. The chain couples TRBV7-8 to TRBJ2-1; 9 bases are a match to TRBD1. The CDR3 length is 14 residues. The germline V gene has CDR1 SGHVS and CDR2 FQNEAQ. J lost 8 bases, V lost 6 bases, and 8 bases had no gene match.

V usage is TRBV7-9 and J usage is TRBJ1-2; TRBD1 matches 7 bases. V dropped 8 bases and J dropped 4; count of bases not matched to a gene: 7. The CDR3 consists of 13 residues. The germline V gene has CDR1 SEHNR and CDR2 FQNEAQ (reference sequence). CDR3 coding DNA: TGTGCCAGCTCCGAGGGGGCCGTCTATGGCTACACCTTC. The encoded protein is CASSEGAVYGYTF.

The rearrangement uses TRBV6-1 and TRBJ2-1, with 10 nucleotides matching TRBD2. From germline, CDR1 is MNHNS and CDR2 SASEGT. The trim removed 7 bases at V and 9 bases at J, leaving 15 bases unmatched. The length of the CDR3 is 16 residues. CDR3 nucleotide sequence: TGTGCCAGCATTTGGGGTGAACTAGCGGGGAGGAGTGAGCAGTTCTTC. This encodes CASIWGELAGRSEQFF.

This clonotype was counted many times. This sequence joins TRBV7-3 and TRBJ1-1; D might be TRBD1 (5 bases). Germline CDR1 reads SGHTA; CDR2 reads FQGTGA. V dropped 0 bases and J dropped 0 bases, with 8 bases sitting between them. The CDR3 has 15 amino acids. The chain's CDR3 is CASSLTGGVNTEAFF. The CDR3 bases are TGTGCCAGCAGCTTAACGGGAGGGGTGAACACTGAAGCTTTCTTT.

This clonotype was detected ten times or more. The chain employs TRBV6-6 and TRBJ2-1; perhaps TRBD2 as D (6 bases). This CDR3 is built from 14 residues. Germline V gene data show CDR1 as MNHNY and CDR2 as SVGAGI (reference sequence). V was trimmed by 2 bases and J by 4 bases, leaving 9 bases between them. CDR3 bases: TGTGCCAGCAGTTACCGGGACTTTTACAATGAGCAGTTCTTC. It specifies CASSYRDFYNEQFF.

This sequence joins TRBV7-6 and TRBJ2-5; D may match TRBD1 or TRBD2 (5 bases each). Trimming took 6 bases from V and 1 from J, leaving 15 bases between them. There are 15 residues in the CDR3. Germline assignment: CDR1 SGHVS and CDR2 FNYEAQ. Here the CDR3 DNA reads TGTGCCAGCAGTCCCCCAGGGAGAGGCCAAGAGACCCAGTACTTC. Protein product: CASSPPGRGQETQYF. The entire variable domain, with the rest obtained from reference TRBV7-6 and TRBJ2-5, is as follows: GAGVSQSPRYKVTKRGQDVALRCDPISGHVSLYWYRQALGQGPEFLTYFNYEAQQDKSGLPNDRFSAERPEGSISTLTIQRTEQRDSAMYRCASSPPGRGQETQYFGPGTRLLVL.

The chain carries TRBV10-3 and TRBJ2-1; TRBD2 agrees at 8 bases. The CDR3 covers 17 residues. The V segment lost 6 bases and the J segment 7 bases; nucleotides outside the gene matches: 17. Germline assignment: CDR1 ENHRY and CDR2 SYGVKD. The DNA for the CDR3 is TGTGCCATCAGGGCCTGGACGGAAGCGGGGGAGGGAAATGAGCAGTTCTTC. It encodes CAIRAWTEAGEGNEQFF.